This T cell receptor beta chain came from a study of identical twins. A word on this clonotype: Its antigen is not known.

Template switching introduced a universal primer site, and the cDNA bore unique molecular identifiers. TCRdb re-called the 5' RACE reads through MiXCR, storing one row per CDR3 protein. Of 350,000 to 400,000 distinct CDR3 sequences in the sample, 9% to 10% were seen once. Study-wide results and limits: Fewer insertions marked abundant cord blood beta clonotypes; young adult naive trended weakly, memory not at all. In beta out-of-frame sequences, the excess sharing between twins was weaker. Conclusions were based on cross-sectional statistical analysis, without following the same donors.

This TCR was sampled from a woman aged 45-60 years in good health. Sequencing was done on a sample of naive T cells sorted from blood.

In nucleotides, the CDR3 is TGCAGTGCCCAGACAGGGAGTCTTAATGAGCAGTTCTTC. It is translated as CSAQTGSLNEQFF. The J gene is TRBJ2-1, the V gene TRBV20-1; 7 bases map to TRBD1. Losses at the gene ends were 6 bases for V and 7 bases for J; bases not matched to a gene: 9. CDR3 length: 13 residues. CDR1 is DFQATT and CDR2 is SNEGSKA in the germline V gene (reference sequence).